The sequence of this T cell receptor (beta chain) was determined in a study of lymphopenia after photon versus proton radiotherapy. V was trimmed by 5 bases and J by 2 bases, leaving 16 bases between them. Germline loops: CDR1 SGHNT, CDR2 YYREEE (reference sequence). The CDR3 loop spans 15 amino acids. Overall study findings and caveats: Better survival with proton therapy was suggested as possible, not demonstrated.

Measured with immunoSEQ multiplex PCR; TCRdb has only the in-frame clones, and not every one. Here the sample spans 55,000 to 70,000 clones, less than 95% being singletons. Regarding this clone: Its antigen is still unknown.

The sample was peripheral blood, taken from a patient treated with photon-based radiotherapy. V gene TRBV5-4 combines with J gene TRBJ1-1, with a weak D call TRBD1 (6 bases). The TCR sequence derives from a woman between 40 and 55 years old with cholangiocarcinoma. CDR3 amino acids: CASRRQATKNTEAFF. The DNA of the CDR3 is TGTGCCAGCAGACGACAGGCGACCAAAAACACTGAAGCTTTCTTT.